This T cell receptor beta chain comes out of a study of identical twins. The junction had 15 bases not matched to a gene; V was cut back by 2 bases and J by 0 bases. Germline CDR1 SGHNT, CDR2 YYREEE (reference sequence). This CDR3 is built from 19 residues. Of note for this clonotype: As yet, its antigen is unknown.

A universal primer site was added by template switching, and unique molecular identifiers were carried by the cDNA. One entry per CDR3 protein, called by TCRdb with MiXCR from the 5' RACE reads. The data hold around 670,000 distinct CDR3 sequences, with 6% to 6.5% observed a single time. Study-level findings and limits: Excess twin sharing in beta out-of-frame sequences was weaker. Monozygotic twin pairs showed more out-of-frame TCR alpha sharing than models estimated.

The receptor's source is a man aged 18 to 30 in good health. The sample consisted of naive T cells sorted from blood. The rearrangement links TRBV5-4 to TRBJ2-7; 9 nucleotides match TRBD1. The CDR3 region is CASSLGQGMPIILSYEQYF. The DNA for the CDR3 is TGTGCCAGCAGCTTAGGACAGGGGATGCCTATAATCCTCTCCTACGAGCAGTACTTC.